Below, one T cell receptor beta chain is given with its context. This entry belongs to a study of T cell changes during pregnancy in multiple sclerosis. Assay: immunoSEQ multiplex PCR; the TCRdb copy retains only in-frame clones and omits some. The sample carries roughly 49,000 clones, about 95% recorded once. The input for sequencing was CD8+ T cells from peripheral blood mononuclear cells, taken in the first trimester of pregnancy. The sequence was obtained from a female donor with multiple sclerosis, enrolled in a pregnancy study.

CDR3 sequence reads: CASSLPRTSGQETQYF. The CDR3 DNA is TGTGCCAGCAGCCTCCCCAGGACTAGCGGACAAGAGACCCAGTACTTC. The V call is TRBV9, the J call TRBJ2-5, with 10 bases aligning to TRBD2. CDR3 size: 16 residues. The J segment lost 2 bases and the V segment lost 4 bases, leaving 8 bases of the junction unmatched. The germline V gene encodes CDR1 SGDLS and CDR2 YYNGEE.